This T cell receptor (beta chain) emerged from a study of blood T cell repertoires in COVID-19 (dated by TCRdb to 2018 to 2021). Background on the whole study: Samples covering the acute and convalescent phases of COVID-19 were provided by collaborators in the United States, Italy and Spain. Where available, HLA class I and class II types were taken from metadata supplied by the sample provider and were not determined by assay-based typing. The prospective study material was composed of cDNA or gDNA derived from T cells, B-cell-depleted T cells, or PBMCs. The sample metadata nearly always contained a de-identified subject ID, COVID-19 status, age in years and sex. A freely available public database, intended as a resource for researchers studying the immune response to SARS-CoV-2, is where the repertoires were released. Deeply sampled blood TCRbeta repertoires from subjects exposed to, actively infected with, or recovered from COVID-19 were included in the dataset. Samples were obtained from the ongoing ImmuneRACE study (first 160 participants) and from 1,200 or so subjects provided by 6 global collaborators. Broad study findings and their caveats: How much clinical and demographic metadata was included differed by source and by participant, and the metadata was provided uncurated.

Details on this clone: It lacks a known antigen. No much larger clone exists at a distance of one base, and base qualities are not known.

TCRbeta CDR3 regions were amplified from genomic DNA by means of the immunoSEQ Assay, a bias-controlled multiplex PCR. Processing in the source paper ran as follows. The number of nucleated cells in each sample was estimated from the amplification of reference gene primers within the assay. Sequence reads were collapsed and filtered to measure the absolute abundance of every unique TCRbeta CDR3 rearrangement. For each sample, productive Simpson clonality was calculated as the square root of Simpson's diversity index over productive rearrangements. Sourced from immuneACCESS, this table was stored by TCRdb with only in-frame sequences that have V and J called. A share of the clones is absent; for the studies checked, an unresolved V gene accounts for under half, and the remainder has no known explanation. That table supplies the V and J calls and clone size; D and trimming were determined from the DNA. The sample includes roughly 28,000 clones, with approximately 80% observed a single time. The ten largest clones capture more than 60% of the sample.

Collaborating institutions collected whole blood in K2EDTA tubes following their own protocols. Collaborator samples were shipped for TCRbeta analysis as frozen whole blood, isolated PBMCs, or DNA extracted from either sample type. The CDR1 and CDR2 encoded by the germline V gene (reference sequence) are SGHKS and YYEKEE. The CDR3 numbers 15 residues from cysteine through phenylalanine. Of all the DNA, just the CDR3 is kept, 45 bases in frame from base 1. Unmatched junction bases come to 4, with V trimmed by 4 bases and J by 3 bases. The V and J genes are TRBV5-5 and TRBJ2-1; 10 of the junction bases match TRBD1. The sequencing sample was made of peripheral blood. This TCR derives from a man between 65 and 79 years old with acute or convalescent COVID-19. The DNA is as follows: TGTGCCAGCAGCATCGGACAGGGGGACTACAATGAGCAGTTCTTC. It codes for CASSIGQGDYNEQFF.